This TCR beta chain was identified in a study of T cell repertoires in cytomegalovirus infection. Study background: Evidence of both CMV infection and a matching HLA type came from public TCR beta signatures.

Findings and caveats of the study: Ex vivo, HLA-C-restricted CMV-specific TCR beta clonotypes prevailed over the rest of the response.

The germline V gene encodes CDR1 MGHRA and CDR2 YSYEKL. CDR3 length: 17 amino acids. The V segment lost 0 bases and the J segment 0 bases; nucleotides outside the gene matches: 5. TCRdb passed the reads through MiXCR, listing each CDR3 protein once. The data hold 150,000 or so distinct CDR3 sequences, with over 25% observed a single time. Only a few counts were recorded for this clonotype. Its specificity is unknown. This sequence joins TRBV4-1 and TRBJ1-2; 9 bases match TRBD1. The TCR originated in a human donor in good health (CMV status not recorded). Some clones in this sample may be carry-over from other donors' samples. This sample comprised CD8+ T cells from cultured PBMCs, obtained from culture after CMV antigen stimulation. The CDR3 DNA reads as TGCGCCAGCAGCCAAGATCTGAGGACAGGGGCTAACTATGGCTACACCTTC. As protein: CASSQDLRTGANYGYTF.